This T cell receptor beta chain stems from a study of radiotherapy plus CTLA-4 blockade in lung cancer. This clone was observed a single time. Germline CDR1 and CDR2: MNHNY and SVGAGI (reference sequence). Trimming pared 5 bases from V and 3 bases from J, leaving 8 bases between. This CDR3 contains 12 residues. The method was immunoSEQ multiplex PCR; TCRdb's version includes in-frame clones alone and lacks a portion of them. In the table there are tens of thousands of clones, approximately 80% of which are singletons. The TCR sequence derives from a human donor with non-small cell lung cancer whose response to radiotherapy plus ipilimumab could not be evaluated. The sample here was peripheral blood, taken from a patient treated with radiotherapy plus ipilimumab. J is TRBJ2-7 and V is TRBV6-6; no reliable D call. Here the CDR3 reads CASSPRDYEQYF. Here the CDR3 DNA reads TGTGCCAGCAGTCCCCGAGACTACGAGCAGTACTTC.